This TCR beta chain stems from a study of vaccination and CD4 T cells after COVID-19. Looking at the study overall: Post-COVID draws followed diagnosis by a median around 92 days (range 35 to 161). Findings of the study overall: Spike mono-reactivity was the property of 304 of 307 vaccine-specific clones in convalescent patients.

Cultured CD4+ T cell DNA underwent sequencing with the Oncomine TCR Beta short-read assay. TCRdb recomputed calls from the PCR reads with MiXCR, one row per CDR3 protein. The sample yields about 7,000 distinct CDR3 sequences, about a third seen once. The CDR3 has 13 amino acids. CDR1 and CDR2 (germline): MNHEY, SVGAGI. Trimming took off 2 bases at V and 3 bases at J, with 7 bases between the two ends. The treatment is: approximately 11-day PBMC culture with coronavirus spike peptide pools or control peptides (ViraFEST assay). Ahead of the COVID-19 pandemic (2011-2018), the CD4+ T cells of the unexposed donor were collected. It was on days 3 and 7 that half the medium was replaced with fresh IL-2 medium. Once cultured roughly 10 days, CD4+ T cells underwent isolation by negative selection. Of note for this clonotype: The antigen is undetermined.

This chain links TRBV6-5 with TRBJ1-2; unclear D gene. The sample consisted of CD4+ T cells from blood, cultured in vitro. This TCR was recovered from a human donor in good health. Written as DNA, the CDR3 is TGTGCCAGCAGTTACAGCAGTGACTATGGCTACACCTTC. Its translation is CASSYSSDYGYTF.